This TCR beta chain came from a study of OX40 agonist ivuxolimab in advanced cancers. Looking at the study overall: Previous treatment with anti-PD-1, anti-PD-L1 or anti-CTLA-4 therapy was allowed; about 40% had received some.

Study-wide points: In a subset of nonresponders, normalized T-cell clonal expansion was also low. Near-lowest levels of clonal expansion characterized partial responders at 0.1-3.0 mg/kg.

In regard to this clone: Its antigen is unknown.

Generated by immunoSEQ multiplex PCR, the TCRdb table keeps only in-frame clones and is missing some. The data show tens of thousands of clones, 90% seen once. The sample was CD4+ or CD8+ T cells sorted from blood, taken in a trial of the OX40 agonist ivuxolimab. The sequence was obtained from an adult with an advanced solid tumor such as melanoma, head and neck, liver or kidney cancer.

The CDR3: CASSTGWGQPQHF. The CDR3 region has the DNA TGTGCCAGCAGTACAGGGTGGGGGCAGCCCCAGCATTTT. This chain uses TRBV2 with TRBJ1-5; D is perhaps TRBD1 (6 bases). With 5 bases removed from V and 7 bases from J, the gap between germline ends came to 12 bases. The CDR3 extends over 13 amino acids. The germline V gene encodes CDR1 SNHLY and CDR2 FYNNEI.